The 27 T cell receptor beta chains given below trace back to one sample, sequenced in a study of metastatic and nonmetastatic thyroid tumors. MiXCR reprocessed the PCR reads for TCRdb. The sample lists 23,000 or so clones, roughly 24% occurring once. Prior to thyroid surgery, none of the patients had received any treatment. Sequencing was done on a sample of blood. The receptor source for this set is a female donor with papillary thyroid cancer or a benign thyroid nodule (not recorded which). Some clones in this sample may be carry-over from other donors' samples.

The genes are TRBV6-2 or TRBV6-3 and TRBJ1-2; D gene ambiguous. Trimming left V 7 bases short and J 0 bases short, with 24 bases between. This CDR3 contains 18 residues. Germline V CDR1 and CDR2: MNHEY, SVGEGT. The CDR3 sequence: CASILSNAGGSANYGYTF. The CDR3 DNA sequence: TGTGCCAGCATCCTATCGAACGCCGGAGGGAGCGCTAACTATGGCTACACCTTC.

This chain uses TRBV6-1 with TRBJ2-3; 8 bases are a match to TRBD2. This CDR3 spans 16 amino acids. Trimming at V came to 6 bases and at J to 4 bases, leaving 12 bases not matched to a gene. Germline assignment: CDR1 MNHNS and CDR2 SASEGT. CDR3 in DNA: TGTGCCAGCAGCACGCCTTCGGGGGGGAGGGCAGATACGCAGTATTTT. The encoded protein is CASSTPSGGRADTQYF.

By sample fraction, this clone is medium-sized (0.01 to 0.1%). This sequence joins TRBV24-1 and TRBJ1-5, with D unclear. There are 18 residues in the CDR3. The germline V gene has CDR1 KGHDR and CDR2 SFDVKD. Trimming cost V 3 bases and J 2 bases, with 19 bases left between them. CDR3 region: CATSDRTPTGVGNQPQHF. The CDR3 DNA sequence: TGTGCCACCAGTGATAGAACCCCAACCGGGGTAGGCAATCAGCCCCAGCATTTT.

This clone was recorded at least ten times. The rearrangement uses TRBV2 and TRBJ1-6, with a tentative D call TRBD1 (5 bases). CDR1 and CDR2 (germline): SNHLY, FYNNEI. V lost 2 bases and J 7 bases, leaving 9 bases between the germline ends. The CDR3 totals 14 residues. CDR3 DNA: TGTGCCAGCAGTGAACAGGGAAGCAATTCACCCCTCCACTTT. Amino acids: CASSEQGSNSPLHF.

This clone was observed many times. This chain connects TRBV3-1 to TRBJ1-1; D call uncertain. The CDR3 consists of 12 residues. Germline-derived CDR1 and CDR2 are LGHDT and YNNKEL (reference sequence). Trimming took 1 base from V and 8 from J, leaving 8 bases between them. The CDR3 DNA follows: TGTGCCAGCAGCCAAGTCTACGGAGAAGCTTTCTTT. It is translated as CASSQVYGEAFF.

This clone was seen many times. The V gene is TRBV7-2, the J gene TRBJ2-5, with D perhaps given as TRBD1 or TRBD2 (6 bases each). Per the germline V gene, CDR1 is SGHTA and CDR2 is FQGNSA. The CDR3 length is 14 residues. Deletions cut 0 bases from V and 4 bases from J, with 9 bases between. The CDR3 DNA is TGTGCCAGCAGCTTAGCCGGGGGCGGAGAGACCCAGTACTTC. Translation: CASSLAGGGETQYF.

The chain is built from TRBV20-1 and TRBJ1-2; D is ambiguous. This CDR3 contains 10 residues. Trimming left V 5 bases short and J 5 bases short, with 6 bases between. CDR1 and CDR2 (germline): DFQATT, SNEGSKA (reference sequence). Here the CDR3 reads CSAYQYGYTF. The CDR3 coding sequence is TGCAGTGCTTATCAATATGGCTACACCTTC.

This clone was seen just once. A read error may be the cause here, since a much bigger clone is one base away. Other DNA sequences in this sample translate to the same CDR3. The genes are TRBV15 and TRBJ2-7; D is tentatively TRBD1 or TRBD2 (5 bases each). V was cut by 7 bases and J by 4 bases, with 14 bases left in between. The CDR3 contains 13 residues. Per the germline V gene, CDR1 is LNHNV and CDR2 is YYDKDF (reference sequence). DNA for the CDR3: TGTGCCACCACCTCTGAATGGGGGTACGAGCAGTACTTC. Translating it yields CATTSEWGYEQYF.

This clone was detected many times. This chain connects TRBV3-1 to TRBJ1-2; TRBD1 is a possible D gene (5 bases). V was cut by 2 bases and J by 8 bases, with 24 bases left in between. The germline gives CDR1 LGHDT, CDR2 YNNKEL (reference sequence). The CDR3 contains 17 residues. CDR3 DNA sequence: TGTGCCAGCAGCCAACTAAGATCCACAGCGGGGCTTGGAGGCTACACCTTC. This translates into CASSQLRSTAGLGGYTF. Based on the CDR3 plus reference TRBV3-1 and TRBJ1-2, the full variable domain is DTAVSQTPKYLVTQMGNDKSIKCEQNLGHDTMYWYKQDSKKFLKIMFSYNNKELIINETVPNRFSPKSPDKAHLNLHINSLELGDSAVYFCASSQLRSTAGLGGYTFGSGTRLTVV.

This clone was recorded at least ten times. The chain carries TRBV28 and TRBJ2-7; maybe TRBD1 (5 bases). The CDR3 sequence is 13 residues long. Trimming pared 8 bases from V and 9 bases from J, leaving 20 bases between. Germline CDR1 and CDR2: MDHEN and SYDVKM. As DNA, the CDR3 is TGTGCCAGCCTACCAGGGCCCACGCACTCGCAGTACTTC. Protein product: CASLPGPTHSQYF.

The CDR3: CASSLGGEQYF. In DNA form, the CDR3 reads TGTGCCAGCAGTCTGGGGGGTGAGCAGTACTTC. The J gene is TRBJ2-7, the V gene TRBV6-1, with D maybe TRBD2 (6 bases). From germline, CDR1 is MNHNS and CDR2 SASEGT. This CDR3 is built from 11 residues. The V gene lost 5 bases and the J gene lost 7 bases, with 9 bases spanning the gap.

This clone was counted between two and nine times. The CDR3 DNA reads TGTGCCAGCAGTGAAGCAGGGTATAGCAATCAGCCCCAGCATTTT. Amino acid sequence: CASSEAGYSNQPQHF. The chain is built from TRBV6-1 and TRBJ1-5, with unresolved D. The CDR3 contains 15 residues. With 0 bases removed from V and 0 bases from J, the gap between germline ends came to 6 bases. CDR1 and CDR2 (germline): MNHNS, SASEGT.

Turning to this clone: One junction end disagrees with the germline gene, perhaps due to a read error. The chain recombines TRBV5-1 with TRBJ1-5; D unresolved. This CDR3 has 14 amino acids. CDR1 and CDR2 from the germline V gene are SGHRS and YFSETQ. CDR3 amino acids: CASSFQFAVQPQDF. CDR3 DNA sequence: TGCGCCAGCAGCTTTCAGTTTGCAGTCCAGCCCCAGGATTTT. Supplemented by reference TRBV5-1 and TRBJ1-5, the full variable domain reads KAGVTQTPRYLIKTRGQQVTLSCSPISGHRSVSWYQQTPGQGLQFLFEYFSETQRNKGNFPGRFSGRQFSNSRSEMNVSTLELGDSALYLCASSFQFAVQPQDFGDGTRLSIL.

This clone was picked up many times. The chain has TRBV30 and TRBJ1-4, with TRBD1 matching over 8 bases. Losses at the gene ends were 2 bases for V and 7 bases for J; bases not matched to a gene: 3. Germline-derived CDR1 and CDR2 are GTSNPN and SVGIG (reference sequence). This CDR3 region has 13 residues. The CDR3 DNA is TGTGCCTGGAGTCAGGGGGCGGCTGAAAAACTGTTTTTT. Amino acids: CAWSQGAAEKLFF. The variable domain in full, completed from reference TRBV30 and TRBJ1-4, reads SQTIHQWPATLVQPVGSPLSLECTVEGTSNPNLYWYRQAAGRGLQLLFYSVGIGQISSEVPQNLSASRPQDRQFILSSKKLLLSDSGFYLCAWSQGAAEKLFFGSGTQLSVL.

This chain links TRBV7-3 with TRBJ1-1; possible D gene TRBD1, 5 bases. V was trimmed by 5 bases and J by 5 bases, leaving 15 bases between them. Per the germline V gene, CDR1 is SGHTA and CDR2 is FQGTGA. The CDR3 consists of 14 residues. The CDR3 DNA sequence: TGTGCCAGCAGCGCGGGGCCAGGAATGACTGAAGCTTTCTTT. Protein: CASSAGPGMTEAFF.

This clone is judged medium-sized (0.01 to 0.1%). CDR3 sequence: CASSLSGRRRNGYTF. Written as DNA, the CDR3 is TGTGCCAGCAGCTTATCGGGACGGCGAAGGAATGGCTACACCTTC. V and J are TRBV11-2 and TRBJ1-2, with D tentatively TRBD1 (5 bases). CDR1 SGHAT and CDR2 FQNNGV come from the germline V gene. The CDR3 runs to 15 residues. V was trimmed by 2 bases and J by 6 bases, leaving 16 bases between them.

This clone was seen a few times. The chain recombines TRBV2 with TRBJ2-1; D gene ambiguous. V shed 5 bases and J shed 4 bases, with 12 bases lying between them. The germline CDR1 and CDR2 sequences are SNHLY and FYNNEI. This CDR3 contains 14 residues. CDR3 DNA: TGTGCCAGCAGTTTACAGTCTGTTTACAATGAGCAGTTCTTC. Translated, it gives CASSLQSVYNEQFF.

By share of the sample, this clone is medium-sized. The chain links TRBV20-1 to TRBJ1-2; 7 bases map to TRBD1. There are 13 residues in the CDR3. V trimming: 4 bases; J trimming: 8 bases; junction bases outside the gene matches: 10. Germline CDR1 and CDR2: DFQATT and SNEGSKA (reference sequence). The CDR3 protein is CSANLGTVDGYTF. CDR3 in DNA: TGCAGTGCTAACCTGGGGACAGTTGACGGCTACACCTTC.

The chain couples TRBV5-1 to TRBJ2-2; possible D gene TRBD1, 8 bases. Germline CDR1 SGHRS, CDR2 YFSETQ. This CDR3 spans 19 amino acids. The V and J ends lost 0 bases and 8 bases respectively, with 26 bases between them. The CDR3 sequence is CASSLEKGQGGMSTGELFF. The CDR3 nucleotides are TGCGCCAGCAGCTTGGAAAAAGGACAGGGAGGGATGAGCACAGGGGAGCTGTTTTTT.

This clone is labeled medium-sized (0.01 to 0.1%). This sequence joins TRBV20-1 and TRBJ2-7, with 9 positions matching TRBD2. The CDR3 spans 13 residues. J gave up 7 bases and V 4 bases, and 8 bases lay outside the gene matches. Germline V gives CDR1 DFQATT, CDR2 SNEGSKA (reference sequence). The CDR3 spells CSANGGRAWEQYF. The DNA of the CDR3 is TGCAGTGCTAATGGCGGGAGGGCGTGGGAGCAGTACTTC.

In its sample, this clone was seen many times. The J gene is TRBJ1-6, the V gene TRBV6-5; TRBD1 matches 7 bases. The V and J ends lost 2 bases and 13 bases, in that order; junction bases with no gene match: 11. In germline, CDR1 is MNHEY, CDR2 SVGAGI. This CDR3 spans 15 amino acids. The chain's CDR3 is CASSYAAGGMGPLHF. The CDR3 nucleotides are TGTGCCAGCAGTTACGCGGCAGGGGGTATGGGTCCCCTCCACTTT.

CDR3 residues: CASSTYTGVQGGYTF. The DNA of the CDR3 is TGTGCCAGCAGTACGTACACAGGGGTTCAGGGTGGCTACACCTTC. This rearrangement joins TRBV27 to TRBJ1-2, with 7 positions matching TRBD1. Germline V CDR1 and CDR2: MNHEY, SMNVEV (reference sequence). This CDR3 has 15 residues. Trimming cost V 5 bases and J 7 bases; bases outside gene matches: 13.

The chain employs TRBV30 and TRBJ2-7; 11 positions agree with TRBD2. V lost 3 bases and J lost 6; bases outside the gene matches: 7. This CDR3 spans 14 amino acids. Looked up from germline, CDR1 is GTSNPN and CDR2 is SVGIG (reference sequence). The CDR3 DNA reads as TGTGCCTGGAGCGAGACTAGCGGGATCTTCGAGCAGTACTTC. Residues: CAWSETSGIFEQYF.

The chain links TRBV4-1 to TRBJ1-1; tentative D call: TRBD1 (6 bases). The CDR3 length is 15 residues. V was shortened by 0 bases and J by 3 bases, with 11 bases between the two germline ends. Per germline, CDR1 MGHRA and CDR2 YSYEKL. The CDR3 DNA sequence: TGCGCCAGCAGCCAAGATTCGGAGGGGGACACTGAAGCTTTCTTT. Residues: CASSQDSEGDTEAFF.

V is TRBV5-1 and J is TRBJ1-1; D is undetermined. Germline-derived CDR1 and CDR2 are SGHRS and YFSETQ. The CDR3 runs to 14 residues. V lost 0 bases, J lost 7 bases, and 13 bases lay in between. The CDR3 is CASSLGWFQGEAFF. The CDR3 nucleotides are TGCGCCAGCAGCTTGGGTTGGTTTCAAGGTGAAGCTTTCTTT.

This clone appeared many times. V and J are TRBV24-1 and TRBJ2-1; the D gene is possibly TRBD1 (6 bases). This CDR3 contains 14 residues. Trimming left V 0 bases short and J 12 bases short, with 14 bases between. Germline lookup yields CDR1 KGHDR and CDR2 SFDVKD. The CDR3 nucleotides are TGTGCCACCAGTGATTTGACAGGGACGATCGGGCAGTTCTTC. Protein: CATSDLTGTIGQFF.

This clone is medium-sized in the sample. This sequence joins TRBV6-1 and TRBJ2-1, with 13 positions matching TRBD2. Trimming cost V 3 bases and J 8 bases; bases outside gene matches: 13. This CDR3 comprises 18 residues. Germline CDR1 and CDR2: MNHNS and SASEGT. In DNA form, the CDR3 reads TGTGCCAGCAGTGACACTAGCGGGGGGGTGACGTATGTGGATGAGCAGTTCTTC. Encoded protein: CASSDTSGGVTYVDEQFF.